This TCR beta chain was profiled in a study of neoadjuvant nivolumab and ipilimumab in lung cancer. The CDR3 loop spans 16 amino acids. V shed 0 bases, J shed 3 bases, and the junction held 6 bases outside the gene matches. Germline V gives CDR1 SGHNT, CDR2 YYREEE (reference sequence). Sequenced by immunoSEQ multiplex PCR; TCRdb stores in-frame clones only, minus some. Of 26,000 or so clones listed, about 83% are singletons. The sequencing used tumor tissue, collected after neoadjuvant nivolumab, alone or with ipilimumab, at or shortly before surgery. The TCR originated in an adult with non-small cell lung cancer. V is TRBV5-4 and J is TRBJ2-3; 8 bases line up with TRBD2. CDR3 protein: CASSLDPGLGTDTQYF. The CDR3 region has the DNA TGTGCCAGCAGCTTGGACCCGGGACTAGGAACAGATACGCAGTATTTT.